The present T cell receptor (beta chain) was sequenced within a study of shared clonotypes between healthy human individuals. In the study overall: There were three CD4 naive, three CD4 memory, two CD8 naive and one CD8 memory plates per donor.

The CDR3 has 15 residues. Per the germline V gene, CDR1 is SGHNT and CDR2 is YYREEE (reference sequence). The V and J ends lost 4 bases and 0 bases respectively, with 10 bases between them. On this clone itself: What it binds is unknown.

The authors ran the assay at deep level. The table came from immunoSEQ multiplex PCR; TCRdb's copy has only in-frame clones and leaves some out. The profile shows 2 million to 2.5 million clones, approximately 94% of them singletons. Findings and caveats of the study: Only blood was sampled; tissue repertoires likely differ. Larger estimated richness was generally recorded for naive subsets relative to memory subsets.

Sequenced: naive CD4+ T cells sorted from blood. Subset given: CD45RA+ positively selected. J is TRBJ2-2 and V is TRBV5-4; D unresolved. The source is a man younger than 35 in good health. CDR3 amino acids: CASSAQSPNTGELFF. As DNA, the CDR3 is TGTGCCAGCAGCGCCCAGAGCCCGAACACCGGGGAGCTGTTTTTT.